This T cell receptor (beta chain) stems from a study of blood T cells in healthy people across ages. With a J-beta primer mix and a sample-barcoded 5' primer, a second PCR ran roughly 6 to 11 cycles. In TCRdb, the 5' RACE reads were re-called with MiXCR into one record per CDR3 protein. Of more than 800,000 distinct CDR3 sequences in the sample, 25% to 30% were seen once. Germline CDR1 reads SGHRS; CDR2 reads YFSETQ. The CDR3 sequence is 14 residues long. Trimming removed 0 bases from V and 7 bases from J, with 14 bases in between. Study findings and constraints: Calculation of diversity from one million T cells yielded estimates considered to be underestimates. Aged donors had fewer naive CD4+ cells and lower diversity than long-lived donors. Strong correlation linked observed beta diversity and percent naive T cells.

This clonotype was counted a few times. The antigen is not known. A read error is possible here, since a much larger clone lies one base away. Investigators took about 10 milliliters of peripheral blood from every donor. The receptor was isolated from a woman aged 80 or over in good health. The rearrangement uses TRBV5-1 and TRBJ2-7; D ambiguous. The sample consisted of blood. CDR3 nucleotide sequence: TGCGCCAGCAGCTTGGAACCATCCTACAATGAGCAGTACTTC. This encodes CASSLEPSYNEQYF.